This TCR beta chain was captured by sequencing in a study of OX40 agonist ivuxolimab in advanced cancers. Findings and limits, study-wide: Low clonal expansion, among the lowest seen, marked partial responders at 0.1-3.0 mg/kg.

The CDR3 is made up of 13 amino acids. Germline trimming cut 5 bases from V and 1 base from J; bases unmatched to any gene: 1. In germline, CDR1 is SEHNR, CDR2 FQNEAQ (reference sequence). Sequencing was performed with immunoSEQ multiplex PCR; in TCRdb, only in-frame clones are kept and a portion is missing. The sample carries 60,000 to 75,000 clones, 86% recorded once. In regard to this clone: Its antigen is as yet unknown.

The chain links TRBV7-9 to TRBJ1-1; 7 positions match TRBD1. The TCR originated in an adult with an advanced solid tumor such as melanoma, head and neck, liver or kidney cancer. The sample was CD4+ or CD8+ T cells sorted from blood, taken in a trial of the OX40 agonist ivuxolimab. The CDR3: CASSRTGNTEAFF. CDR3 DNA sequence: TGTGCCAGCAGCCGGACAGGGAACACTGAAGCTTTCTTT.